This T cell receptor beta chain is drawn from a study of neurological immune-mediated disorders. The germline V and J ends were trimmed by 4 bases and 7 bases, with 14 bases remaining between them. The CDR3 runs 14 residues. CDR1 is MNHEY, CDR2 SVGEGT, per germline. This clonotype was seen repeatedly, ten times or more. Its antigen is still unknown. Findings and caveats of the study: The highest TCR clonal expansion occurred in HTLV-1-associated myelopathy; multiple sclerosis fell below healthy controls. No expanded-clone CDR3 amino acid sequence recurred across subjects, suggesting private TCR-beta repertoires.

Time point reported: longitudinal time-point 2. Healthy control samples came from blood bank volunteers in Maryland, USA. Libraries used 2 million unsorted PBMCs kept frozen in RNAlater. MiXCR, run by TCRdb on the 5' RACE reads, gives a single entry per CDR3 protein. The sample holds over 30,000 distinct CDR3 sequences, about 13% seen once. The source of this sequence is a woman in her 40s in good health. The sequenced material came from PBMCs. The chain combines TRBV6-2 or TRBV6-3 with TRBJ1-5; D uncertain. As DNA, the CDR3 is TGTGCCAGCAGTTCTGGAGGGCCGGGCCAGCCCCAGCATTTT. It is translated as CASSSGGPGQPQHF.